The T cell receptor (beta chain) under discussion was sequenced for a study of T-cell reconstitution after alpha-beta-depleted transplantation in children. Study-level results: Surviving recipient cells, namely T cells and thymic progenitors, were the source of high day-60 TCRbeta diversity in some patients. At one year after transplant, newly produced T cells mostly accounted for T-cell counts and diversity. It was reported that alpha-beta T cells came from several hundred expanded graft clones (about two months after transplant).

The V end lost 0 bases, the J end lost 9 bases, and 18 bases lay between the germline ends. The CDR3 sequence is 16 residues long. The germline V gene has CDR1 MNHEY and CDR2 SVGAGI. Preparation of the TCRbeta library involved a method that used unique molecular identifiers. Each CDR3 protein is one row after TCRdb ran MiXCR on the PCR reads. The sample lists about a million distinct CDR3 sequences; about 26% were seen once. In its sample, this clonotype was seen a few times. Its antigen is still unknown. Here the sequenced sample was PBMCs, mostly from graft donor cells, taken 360 days after TCRalphabeta/CD19-depleted stem cell transplant. The source is a boy less than two years old who had a stem cell transplant for SCID, so the T cells may come from the graft donor. This chain links TRBV6-5 with TRBJ2-1; perhaps TRBD1 as D (6 bases). The CDR3 nucleotides are TGTGCCAGCAGTTACTCATCAGGGGAAAGAGGTTTTGAGCAGTTCTTC. Translation: CASSYSSGERGFEQFF.